The 25 T cell receptor beta chains presented below share a single source sample, sequenced in a study of early T cells in non-severe SARS-CoV-2 infection. TCRdb processed the 5' RACE reads anew with MiXCR; each CDR3 protein has one entry. Among approximately 40,000 distinct CDR3 sequences listed, approximately 9.1% were seen once. The sequenced sample was whole blood. These receptor sequences come from an adult who was a healthcare worker with PCR-confirmed SARS-CoV-2 infection or an uninfected control (not recorded which).

This clonotype has at least ten counts. This chain uses TRBV3-1 with TRBJ1-1; D gene unclear. The CDR3 runs to 14 residues. Germline V gene sequence: CDR1 LGHDT, CDR2 YNNKEL (reference sequence). The V gene lost 4 bases and the J gene lost 0 bases, with 9 bases spanning the gap. The CDR3 region is CASSPASMNTEAFF. The CDR3 bases are TGTGCCAGCAGCCCCGCCTCAATGAACACTGAAGCTTTCTTT.

This clonotype was observed at least ten times. This rearrangement joins TRBV7-9 to TRBJ2-1, with D hard to call. Germline assignment: CDR1 SEHNR and CDR2 FQNEAQ (reference sequence). Trimming cost V 1 base and J 1 base, with 5 bases left between them. There are 14 residues in the CDR3. CDR3 sequence reads: CASSLVGSYNEQFF. The CDR3 region has the DNA TGTGCCAGCAGCTTAGTGGGGTCCTACAATGAGCAGTTCTTC.

The V and J genes are TRBV6-6 and TRBJ2-3; 12 nucleotides line up with TRBD1. The CDR3 runs to 19 residues. CDR1 and CDR2 from the germline V gene are MNHNY and SVGAGI (reference sequence). J gave up 1 base and V 4 bases, and 12 bases lay outside the gene matches. CDR3 DNA sequence: TGTGCCAGCAGTTTACGACCGGGACAGGGGGCCGGGGGCACAGATACGCAGTATTTT. Residues: CASSLRPGQGAGGTDTQYF.

The chain uses TRBV9 and TRBJ1-6; unclear D gene. The V end lost 7 bases, the J end lost 5 bases, and 7 bases lay between the germline ends. In germline, CDR1 is SGDLS, CDR2 YYNGEE. The CDR3 extends over 12 amino acids. The CDR3 reads CASGGDNSPLHF. The CDR3 DNA is TGTGCCAGCGGAGGAGATAATTCACCCCTCCACTTT.

This clonotype was recorded a few times. The chain employs TRBV6-2 or TRBV6-3 and TRBJ2-7, with D uncertain. V lost 2 bases to trimming and J lost 2 bases, with 7 bases between them. CDR1 is MNHEY and CDR2 is SVGEGT in the germline V gene. This CDR3 has 13 amino acids. CDR3 nucleotides: TGTGCCAGCAGTTACGGTGAAACCTACGAGCAGTACTTC. This translates into CASSYGETYEQYF.

On this clonotype: One end of the junction does not line up with germline, which may come from a read error. The chain couples TRBV4-3 to TRBJ2-6, with D perhaps matching TRBD1 (5 bases). Germline V gives CDR1 LGHNA, CDR2 YSLEER. This CDR3 is built from 16 residues. CDR3 region: CASSQEIGSGANVLIF. CDR3 nucleotide sequence: TGCGCCAGCAGCCAAGAGATAGGGTCTGGGGCCAACGTCCTGATTTTC.

This clonotype was detected a few times. CDR3 bases: TGTGCCAGCCAACGGGACAGGGGCAATCAGCCCCAGCATTTT. Its protein is CASQRDRGNQPQHF. The V gene is TRBV2, the J gene TRBJ1-5; the match to TRBD1 covers 9 bases. The CDR3 runs 14 residues. V was pared by 8 bases and J by 2 bases, with 4 bases of the junction left unmatched. CDR1 SNHLY and CDR2 FYNNEI come from the germline V gene.

This clonotype has just a few counts. This sequence joins TRBV4-3 and TRBJ2-5; D may be TRBD1 (6 bases). The germline V gene encodes CDR1 LGHNA and CDR2 YSLEER. The CDR3 is 16 amino acids. Deletions cut 3 bases from V and 2 bases from J, with 16 bases between. The CDR3 DNA is TGCGCCAGCAGCCAGGGGGCCGGAGGCGGGCAAGAGACCCAGTACTTC. Amino acid sequence: CASSQGAGGGQETQYF.

This clonotype has at least ten counts. The rearrangement joins TRBV7-9 to TRBJ2-6; D is ambiguous. CDR3 length: 11 residues. V dropped 5 bases and J dropped 13 bases, with 9 bases sitting between them. Per germline, CDR1 SEHNR and CDR2 FQNEAQ (reference sequence). CDR3 protein: CASSPELVLTF. The CDR3 bases are TGTGCCAGCAGCCCGGAGCTGGTCCTGACTTTC.

A single count supports this clonotype. V and J are TRBV11-1 and TRBJ2-1; 7 bases are a match to TRBD2. The trim removed 3 bases at V and 8 bases at J, leaving 10 bases unmatched. The CDR3 is 15 amino acids. CDR1 is SGHAT and CDR2 is FQDESV in the germline V gene (reference sequence). DNA for the CDR3: TGTGCCAGCAGCTTTGGCGGGACTACCTATGATGAGCAGTTCTTC. Its protein product is CASSFGGTTYDEQFF.

This clonotype was picked up a small number of times. This chain joins TRBV5-1 and TRBJ2-2; D gene ambiguous. Germline loops: CDR1 SGHRS, CDR2 YFSETQ. CDR3 length: 14 residues. Trimming stripped 2 bases from V and 0 bases from J, with 5 bases between. The CDR3 sequence: CASSLATNTGELFF. CDR3 nucleotide sequence: TGCGCCAGCAGCTTAGCGACGAACACCGGGGAGCTGTTTTTT.

The chain links TRBV29-1 to TRBJ2-5; D might be TRBD2 (6 bases). Germline V gene lookup returns CDR1 SQVTM and CDR2 ANQGSEA. V lost 4 bases and J lost 3, with 12 bases in between. The CDR3 consists of 13 residues. The CDR3 nucleotides are TGCAGCGTTGGGGGGACGGGAGAAGAGACCCAGTACTTC. This codes for CSVGGTGEETQYF.

This clonotype was seen a handful of times. The chain carries TRBV6-2 or TRBV6-3 and TRBJ2-1; TRBD2 agrees at 10 bases. The CDR3 is made up of 14 amino acids. With V trimmed by 7 bases and J by 5 bases, 5 bases remained unmatched. CDR1 and CDR2 (germline): MNHEY, SVGEGT. CDR3 sequence: CASISGGHNNEQFF. The CDR3 DNA sequence: TGTGCCAGCATTAGCGGGGGGCACAACAATGAGCAGTTCTTC.

This clonotype turned up a few times. V is TRBV11-3 and J is TRBJ2-1; weak D call: TRBD2 (6 bases). CDR3 length: 13 amino acids. The germline V gene has CDR1 SGHNT and CDR2 YENEEA. Trimming took 1 base from V and 10 from J, leaving 11 bases between them. In DNA, the CDR3 is TGTGCCAGCAGCTTAGGGGGACTGGGAGAGCAGTTCTTC. It specifies CASSLGGLGEQFF. The full variable domain, rest sourced from reference TRBV11-3 and TRBJ2-1, is EAGVVQSPRYKIIEKKQPVAFWCNPISGHNTLYWYLQNLGQGPELLIRYENEEAVDDSQLPKDRFSAERLKGVDSTLKIQPAELGDSAVYLCASSLGGLGEQFFGPGTRLTVL.

This clonotype was picked up many times. This chain connects TRBV29-1 to TRBJ1-1; D is unclear. The CDR3 sequence is 11 residues long. Between the trimmed V and J ends, which lost 7 bases and 3 bases, there was a span of 9 bases. Germline V gene data show CDR1 as SQVTM and CDR2 as ANQGSEA. CDR3 sequence: CSGGWDTEAFF. As DNA, the CDR3 is TGCAGCGGAGGGTGGGACACTGAAGCTTTCTTT.

On this clonotype: A much larger clone differs from this one at a single base, so this may be a read error. The chain has TRBV3-1 and TRBJ2-5; 8 nucleotides line up with TRBD2. Germline V gene sequence: CDR1 LGHDT, CDR2 YNNKEL (reference sequence). The CDR3 consists of 18 residues. The CDR3 bases are TGTGCCTGCAGCCTCCTAGGCAGGGCTAGCGGGCCCGAAGAGACCCAGTACTTC. Translating it yields CACSLLGRASGPEETQYF.

This clonotype was seen a few times. This chain links TRBV15 with TRBJ1-2, with 8 bases matching TRBD1. This CDR3 is 13 amino acids long. The junction had 6 bases not matched to a gene; V was cut back by 5 bases and J by 7 bases. Per the germline V gene, CDR1 is LNHNV and CDR2 is YYDKDF (reference sequence). As DNA, the CDR3 is TGTGCCACCAGCGTTCGGACAGGGTCTGGCTACACCTTC. This sequence encodes CATSVRTGSGYTF.

This clonotype was found a few times. This sequence joins TRBV29-1 and TRBJ2-5; D is possibly TRBD2 (6 bases). CDR1 is SQVTM and CDR2 is ANQGSEA in the germline V gene. This CDR3 is 12 amino acids long. Trimming pared 6 bases from V and 1 base from J, leaving 9 bases between. CDR3 sequence (DNA): TGCAGCGTAGCCGGGAGCCAAGAGACCCAGTACTTC. This gives the protein CSVAGSQETQYF.

This chain joins TRBV12-3 or TRBV12-4 and TRBJ1-1, with unresolved D. Trimming removed 6 bases at V and 0 bases at J, with 26 bases between. This CDR3 spans 19 amino acids. This CDR3 reads CASSSLRENLRSMNTEAFF. The DNA of the CDR3 is TGTGCCAGCAGCAGTTTAAGGGAGAATTTGAGGAGTATGAACACTGAAGCTTTCTTT.

At least ten counts were recorded for this clonotype. This chain uses TRBV28 with TRBJ1-2; no definite D call. The CDR3 has 14 amino acids. CDR1 MDHEN and CDR2 SYDVKM come from the germline V gene. V was cut by 3 bases and J by 0 bases, with 8 bases left in between. This CDR3 is CASSFHGSNYGYTF. The CDR3 nucleotides read TGTGCCAGCAGTTTTCACGGATCTAACTATGGCTACACCTTC.

This clonotype came up a few times. The chain uses TRBV6-6 and TRBJ1-1, with a weak D call TRBD1 (6 bases). Per germline, CDR1 MNHNY and CDR2 SVGAGI (reference sequence). The V and J ends lost 5 bases and 7 bases respectively, with 8 bases between them. This CDR3 contains 11 residues. The CDR3 region is CASSKGGEAFF. The CDR3 DNA reads as TGTGCCAGCAGTAAAGGGGGTGAAGCTTTCTTT.

The V gene is TRBV12-3 or TRBV12-4, the J gene TRBJ1-6, with TRBD1 as a possible D gene (5 bases). The CDR3 length is 13 residues. Trimming cost V 3 bases and J 6 bases, with 6 bases left between them. The CDR3 nucleotides read TGTGCCAGCAGTTTTGGGGGTAATTCACCCCTCCACTTT. It codes for CASSFGGNSPLHF.

The V and J genes are TRBV25-1 and TRBJ2-3, with a possible D match to TRBD2 (7 bases). CDR3 size: 13 residues. Germline V CDR1 and CDR2: MGHDK, SYGVNS. Between the trimmed V and J ends, which lost 6 bases and 5 bases, there was a span of 12 bases. For the CDR3, the DNA is TGTGCCAGCAGAAGGGGGGGGGAAGATACGCAGTATTTT. Amino acid sequence: CASRRGGEDTQYF.

The chain couples TRBV19 to TRBJ1-5; D might be TRBD1 (5 bases). Trimming removed 7 bases at V and 3 bases at J, with 10 bases between. Germline loops: CDR1 LNHDA, CDR2 SQIVND (reference sequence). This CDR3 is built from 13 residues. The CDR3 spells CASMGLINQPQHF. CDR3 nucleotides: TGTGCCAGTATGGGACTAATCAATCAGCCCCAGCATTTT. The variable domain in full, with the rest retrieved from reference TRBV19 and TRBJ1-5, is DGGITQSPKYLFRKEGQNVTLSCEQNLNHDAMYWYRQDPGQGLRLIYYSQIVNDFQKGDIAEGYSVSREKKESFPLTVTSAQKNPTAFYLCASMGLINQPQHFGDGTRLSIL.

This clonotype was detected only a few times. The chain links TRBV10-3 to TRBJ2-1; possible D gene TRBD2, 5 bases. V shed 0 bases and J shed 6 bases, with 9 bases lying between them. The germline gives CDR1 ENHRY, CDR2 SYGVKD. This CDR3 contains 14 residues. Written as DNA, the CDR3 is TGTGCCATCAGTGAGTCGGATGGAGGCAATGAGCAGTTCTTC. Translating it yields CAISESDGGNEQFF.